This T cell receptor beta chain stems from a study of OX40 agonist ivuxolimab in advanced cancers. Regarding the study as a whole: CD8+ T cells showed, on average, more clonal expansion than CD4+ cells.

The table came from immunoSEQ multiplex PCR; TCRdb's copy has only in-frame clones and leaves some out. The table shows 10,000 to 15,000 clones, with under 80% occurring only once. Trimming shortened V by 1 base and J by 7 bases, and 5 bases separated the two germline ends. CDR1 and CDR2 from the germline V gene are SGHAT and FQNNGV. CDR3 length: 12 amino acids. Notes on this clone: Its antigen is unidentified.

The V gene is TRBV11-2, the J gene TRBJ2-1; D is ambiguous. The origin of this receptor is an adult with an advanced solid tumor such as melanoma, head and neck, liver or kidney cancer. The specimen comprised CD4+ or CD8+ T cells sorted from blood, sampled in a trial of the OX40 agonist ivuxolimab. The CDR3 coding sequence is TGTGCCAGCAGCTTAGTAAGGAATGAGCAGTTCTTC. As protein: CASSLVRNEQFF.